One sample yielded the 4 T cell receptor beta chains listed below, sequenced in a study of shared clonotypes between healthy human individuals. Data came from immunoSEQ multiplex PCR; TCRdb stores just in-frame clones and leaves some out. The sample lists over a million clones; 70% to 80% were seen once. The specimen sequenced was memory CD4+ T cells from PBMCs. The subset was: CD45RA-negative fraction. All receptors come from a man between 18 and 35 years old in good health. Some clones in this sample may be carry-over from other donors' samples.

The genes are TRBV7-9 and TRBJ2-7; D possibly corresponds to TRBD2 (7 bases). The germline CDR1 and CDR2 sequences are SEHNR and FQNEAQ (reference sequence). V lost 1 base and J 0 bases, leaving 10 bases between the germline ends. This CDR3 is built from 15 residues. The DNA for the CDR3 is TGTGCCAGCAGCTTAGAGGGGGGGCACTCCTACGAGCAGTACTTC. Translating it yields CASSLEGGHSYEQYF.

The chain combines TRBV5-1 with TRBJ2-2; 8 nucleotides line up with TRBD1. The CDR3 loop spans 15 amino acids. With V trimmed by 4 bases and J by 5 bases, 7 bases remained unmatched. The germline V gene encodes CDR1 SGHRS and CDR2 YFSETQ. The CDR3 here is CASSIIQGATGELFF. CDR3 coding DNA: TGCGCCAGCAGCATTATTCAGGGGGCGACCGGGGAGCTGTTTTTT.

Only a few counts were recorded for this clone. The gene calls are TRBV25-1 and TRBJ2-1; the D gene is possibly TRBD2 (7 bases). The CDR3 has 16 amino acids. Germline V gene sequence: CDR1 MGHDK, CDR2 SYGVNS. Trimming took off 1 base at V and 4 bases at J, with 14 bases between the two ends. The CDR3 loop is CASSEFGGTTYNEQFF. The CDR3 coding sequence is TGTGCCAGCAGTGAATTCGGGGGGACAACGTACAATGAGCAGTTCTTC.

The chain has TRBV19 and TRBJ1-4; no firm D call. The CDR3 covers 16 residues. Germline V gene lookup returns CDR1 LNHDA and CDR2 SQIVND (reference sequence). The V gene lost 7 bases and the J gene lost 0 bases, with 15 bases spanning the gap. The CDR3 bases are TGTGCCAGTAAGCGTGGCGCAGAGACAACTAATGAAAAACTGTTTTTT. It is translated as CASKRGAETTNEKLFF. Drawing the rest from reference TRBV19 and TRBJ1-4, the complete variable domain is DGGITQSPKYLFRKEGQNVTLSCEQNLNHDAMYWYRQDPGQGLRLIYYSQIVNDFQKGDIAEGYSVSREKKESFPLTVTSAQKNPTAFYLCASKRGAETTNEKLFFGSGTQLSVL.